These 24 T cell receptor beta chains share one sample of origin, sequenced in a study of long-term antiretroviral therapy in people with HIV (dated by TCRdb to 2022 to 2024). The immunoSEQ hsTCRB v3.0 assay was used at survey level resolution to sequence the TRB variable region. TCRdb took this table from immuneACCESS and kept in-frame rearrangements with V and J called. Such tables lack part of the clones; where checked against another copy, unresolved V genes explain under half of the gap, and the rest is unexplained. Here the sample has tens of thousands of clones; around 85% occur a single time. The top ten clones comprise 3.8% of the sample. The sample consisted of unsorted PBMCs, taken 0.8 years before starting antiretroviral therapy. These receptors were taken from a man younger than 35 with HIV.

This clone was observed a handful of times. The rearrangement uses TRBV6-5 and TRBJ1-1; D unclear. The germline gives CDR1 MNHEY, CDR2 SVGAGI. V dropped 7 bases and J dropped 7 bases, with 16 bases sitting between them. This CDR3 comprises 13 residues. Here the CDR3 reads CASNTRTDGEAFF. As DNA, the CDR3 is TGTGCCAGCAACACACGAACGGACGGTGAAGCTTTCTTT.

The chain couples TRBV6-1 to TRBJ2-1; tentatively, D is TRBD1 (7 bases). Per germline, CDR1 MNHNS and CDR2 SASEGT. V lost 6 bases and J 9 bases, leaving 15 bases between the germline ends. CDR3 length equals 13 residues. The DNA of the CDR3 is TGTGCCAGCAGGGATCAGGGGGGCGCTGAGCAGTTCTTC. Amino acid sequence: CASRDQGGAEQFF.

The rearrangement joins TRBV27 to TRBJ2-3; D tentatively reads TRBD1 or TRBD2 (6 bases each). Germline V gene sequence: CDR1 MNHEY, CDR2 SMNVEV (reference sequence). Trimming pared 10 bases from V and 9 bases from J, leaving 23 bases between. The CDR3 sequence is 14 residues long. CDR3 in DNA: TGTGCCACCTGGAGGGGGTCCCCTGGGACGACGCAGTATTTT. It specifies CATWRGSPGTTQYF.

The chain couples TRBV7-2 to TRBJ2-7; 9 bases fit TRBD1. After removal of 1 base from V and 2 bases from J, the junction contained 3 bases not matched to a gene. This CDR3 is 15 amino acids long. Germline V gene sequence: CDR1 SGHTA, CDR2 FQGNSA. Here the CDR3 DNA reads TGTGCCAGCAGCTTAGGAGGGACAGGGACCTACGAGCAGTACTTC. This gives the protein CASSLGGTGTYEQYF.

V is TRBV9 and J is TRBJ2-1, with 8 bases lining up with TRBD2. This CDR3 comprises 17 residues. Trimming removed 0 bases from V and 4 bases from J; junction bases left unmatched: 9. Germline CDR1 reads SGDLS; CDR2 reads YYNGEE. The DNA of the CDR3 is TGTGCCAGCAGCGTAGCTTCGGGCGGGAGGAAGTACAATGAGCAGTTCTTC. It specifies CASSVASGGRKYNEQFF.

The rearrangement uses TRBV2 and TRBJ2-3; possible D gene TRBD2, 6 bases. Per the germline V gene, CDR1 is SNHLY and CDR2 is FYNNEI. Trimming cost V 10 bases and J 0 bases, with 29 bases left between them. The CDR3 runs to 19 residues. For the CDR3, the DNA is TGTGCCATCCCCGGTGTTACCGCGGGGCAAACTTCTAGCACAGATACGCAGTATTTT. Its protein product is CAIPGVTAGQTSSTDTQYF.

The chain joins TRBV7-9 to TRBJ2-7, with 9 nucleotides matching TRBD2. J was trimmed by 6 bases and V by 5 bases; bases with no gene match: 8. This CDR3 has 14 amino acids. Per the germline V gene, CDR1 is SEHNR and CDR2 is FQNEAQ (reference sequence). The CDR3 DNA sequence: TGTGCCAGCAGCGCCACCGGGACTAGCTCCGAGCAGTACTTC. Protein: CASSATGTSSEQYF.

The CDR3 spells CASSLGSGQGWTGELFF. In DNA form, the CDR3 reads TGTGCCAGCAGCCTCGGCTCCGGACAGGGTTGGACCGGGGAGCTGTTTTTT. V and J are TRBV4-2 and TRBJ2-2; 8 nucleotides align to TRBD1. CDR1 is LGHNA and CDR2 is YNFKEQ in the germline V gene. The CDR3 extends over 17 amino acids. The V gene end was trimmed by 4 bases and the J gene end by 5 bases; junction bases not matched to a gene: 12.

The rearrangement links TRBV11-1 to TRBJ1-4; TRBD1 might be the D (6 bases). Trimming stripped 5 bases from V and 6 bases from J, with 16 bases between. This CDR3 region has 15 residues. Germline-derived CDR1 and CDR2 are SGHAT and FQDESV (reference sequence). The CDR3 sequence is CASSVSGQVYEKLFF. The CDR3 region has the DNA TGTGCCAGCAGCGTCTCGGGACAAGTATATGAAAAACTGTTTTTT.

This chain uses TRBV10-3 with TRBJ1-2; D call uncertain. The CDR3 is 14 amino acids. Looked up from germline, CDR1 is ENHRY and CDR2 is SYGVKD. Trimming removed 2 bases at V and 3 bases at J, with 10 bases between. The CDR3 region is CAISELSADYGYTF. As DNA, the CDR3 is TGTGCCATCAGTGAGCTCTCGGCGGACTATGGCTACACCTTC.

V and J are TRBV2 and TRBJ2-7, with 14 bases that match TRBD2. CDR3 length equals 13 residues. CDR1 is SNHLY, CDR2 FYNNEI, per germline. The V gene end was trimmed by 4 bases and the J gene end by 7 bases; junction bases not matched to a gene: 0. The CDR3 DNA sequence: TGTGCCAGCAGTGGACTAGCGGGAGGGGAGCAGTACTTC. It specifies CASSGLAGGEQYF.

The V gene is TRBV2, the J gene TRBJ2-3, with 7 bases matching TRBD2. Germline CDR1 and CDR2: SNHLY and FYNNEI. The CDR3 contains 14 residues. V lost 3 bases, J lost 6 bases, and 6 bases stayed unmatched. CDR3 region: CASSDGREGDTQYF. The CDR3 DNA follows: TGTGCCAGCAGTGACGGCAGGGAGGGCGATACGCAGTATTTT.

CDR3 residues: CSVVTVYGYTF. The DNA for the CDR3 is TGCAGCGTTGTGACAGTATATGGCTACACCTTC. The chain is built from TRBV29-1 and TRBJ1-2; a possible D gene is TRBD1 (5 bases). The length of the CDR3 is 11 residues. Germline loops: CDR1 SQVTM, CDR2 ANQGSEA. Trimming pared 4 bases from V and 5 bases from J, leaving 8 bases between.

V usage is TRBV18 and J usage is TRBJ2-1; 9 nucleotides match TRBD2. V trimming: 1 base; J trimming: 5 bases; junction bases outside the gene matches: 0. The CDR3 spans 14 residues. Germline V gives CDR1 KGHSH, CDR2 LQKENI. This CDR3 is CASSPRTSDNEQFF. The CDR3 coding sequence is TGTGCCAGCTCACCACGGACTAGCGACAATGAGCAGTTCTTC.

The rearrangement joins TRBV29-1 to TRBJ1-1; D is uncertain. The germline V gene encodes CDR1 SQVTM and CDR2 ANQGSEA. The V end lost 4 bases, the J end lost 2 bases, and 5 bases lay between the germline ends. The CDR3 is 11 residues long. CDR3 nucleotides: TGCAGCGTTGTCAGAAACACTGAAGCTTTCTTT. Translated, it gives CSVVRNTEAFF.

V usage is TRBV19 and J usage is TRBJ2-5, with 9 bases matching TRBD2. Germline CDR1 LNHDA, CDR2 SQIVND (reference sequence). V dropped 7 bases and J dropped 1; count of bases not matched to a gene: 10. The CDR3 is 16 amino acids. The CDR3 coding sequence is TGTGCCAGTAAAGAGCTAGCGGGGAACCGCCAAGAGACCCAGTACTTC. As protein: CASKELAGNRQETQYF.

The gene calls are TRBV5-6 and TRBJ2-7, with D perhaps given as TRBD1 or TRBD2 (5 bases each). V lost 5 bases to trimming and J lost 3 bases, with 6 bases between them. CDR1 and CDR2 from the germline V gene are SGHDT and YYEEEE. This CDR3 contains 11 residues. The CDR3 nucleotides read TGTGCCAGCAGGGGGGACTACGAGCAGTACTTC. It translates to CASRGDYEQYF.

The chain has TRBV4-2 and TRBJ2-2; no clear D. Trimming took 0 bases from V and 6 from J, leaving 17 bases between them. In germline, CDR1 is LGHNA, CDR2 YNFKEQ. This CDR3 spans 17 amino acids. CDR3 residues: CASSQDTWLRKAGELFF. CDR3 nucleotide sequence: TGTGCCAGCAGCCAAGATACCTGGCTTAGGAAGGCCGGGGAGCTGTTTTTT.

This clone was seen a single time. The CDR3 sequence: CASSLTPLGYNEQFF. The CDR3 nucleotides are TGTGCCAGCAGTTTAACCCCCCTGGGTTACAATGAGCAGTTCTTC. The genes are TRBV27 and TRBJ2-1; D ambiguous. CDR3 length: 15 residues. V was shortened by 2 bases and J by 4 bases, with 12 bases between the two germline ends. The germline V gene encodes CDR1 MNHEY and CDR2 SMNVEV (reference sequence).

V usage is TRBV4-3 and J usage is TRBJ2-3; the D is unclear. The V gene's germline CDR1 is LGHNA and CDR2 YSLEER. The CDR3 runs 14 residues. V was clipped by 1 base and J by 2 bases, with 7 bases between them. The DNA for the CDR3 is TGCGCCAGCAGCCAAGTCCGGTACACAGATACGCAGTATTTT. This encodes CASSQVRYTDTQYF.

This chain joins TRBV19 and TRBJ1-3, with D unresolved. In germline, CDR1 is LNHDA, CDR2 SQIVND (reference sequence). The CDR3 runs to 14 residues. The V end lost 1 base, the J end lost 4 bases, and 8 bases lay between the germline ends. The CDR3 sequence is CASSIGTEGNTIYF. For the CDR3, the DNA is TGTGCCAGTAGTATAGGGACGGAAGGAAACACCATATATTTT.

The chain is built from TRBV18 and TRBJ1-3, with D perhaps TRBD1 (6 bases). CDR1 is KGHSH and CDR2 is LQKENI in the germline V gene. V was clipped by 6 bases and J by 1 base, with 19 bases between them. The CDR3 is made up of 17 amino acids. Written as DNA, the CDR3 is TGTGCCAGCTCGCCGTCTGTGGGGGCGGCTTCTGGAAACACCATATATTTT. This encodes CASSPSVGAASGNTIYF. Supplemented by reference TRBV18 and TRBJ1-3, the full variable domain reads NAGVMQNPRHLVRRRGQEARLRCSPMKGHSHVYWYRQLPEEGLKFMVYLQKENIIDESGMPKERFSAEFPKEGPSILRIQQVVRGDSAAYFCASSPSVGAASGNTIYFGEGSWLTVV.

This chain joins TRBV13 and TRBJ2-1; 10 nucleotides align to TRBD2. From germline, CDR1 is PRHDT and CDR2 FYEKMQ (reference sequence). Unmatched junction bases numbered 3, after V lost 8 bases and J lost 8 bases. This CDR3 comprises 12 residues. The CDR3 DNA reads as TGTGCCAGCGGACTAGCGGTCCATGAGCAGTTCTTC. It translates to CASGLAVHEQFF.

The genes are TRBV7-9 and TRBJ2-3; a weak D match, TRBD2 (5 bases). This CDR3 spans 13 amino acids. V shed 5 bases and J shed 8 bases, with 14 bases lying between them. Germline loops: CDR1 SEHNR, CDR2 FQNEAQ (reference sequence). CDR3 residues: CASSPTNQATQYF. The CDR3 DNA sequence: TGTGCCAGCAGCCCGACTAACCAGGCTACGCAGTATTTT.